Given below is one T cell receptor (beta chain) in context. This sample is drawn from a study of OX40 agonist ivuxolimab in advanced cancers. Profiled with immunoSEQ multiplex PCR; TCRdb holds only in-frame clones, not every one. Of fewer than 95,000 clones detected, approximately 89% appear once; the ten largest clones hold around 0.86%. This receptor was obtained from an adult with an advanced solid tumor such as melanoma, head and neck, liver or kidney cancer. The sample in question was CD4+ or CD8+ T cells sorted from blood, obtained in a trial of the OX40 agonist ivuxolimab.

For the CDR3, the DNA is TGTGCCAGCAGCATCAGGACTAGCGGGAGAGAGACCCAGTACTTC. Translating it yields CASSIRTSGRETQYF. V gene TRBV7-2 combines with J gene TRBJ2-5, with 13 bases fitting TRBD2. Losses at the gene ends were 5 bases for V and 4 bases for J; bases not matched to a gene: 4. Germline V CDR1 and CDR2: SGHTA, FQGNSA. CDR3 size: 15 residues.